The 22 T cell receptor beta chains reported below all come from one sample, sequenced in a study of tumor-infiltrating lymphocytes in glioblastoma multiforme (dated by TCRdb to about 2017). The sample was run on an Illumina HiSeq 2500. TCRB libraries were built from RNA via three nested multiplex PCR rounds using a modified ARM-PCR protocol with multiple V-beta primers and a C-beta primer. TCRdb reanalyzed the raw reads on its own, using fastp at Q25 for trimming and MiXCR for clone calling, and kept in-frame beta chains. A single entry per CDR3 protein holds the most common genes and DNA from its merged rows. The sample table shows 10,000 to 15,000 distinct CDR3 sequences, and around 66% are seen once. About a third of the sample rests with the top ten. The sequenced sample was brain tumor tissue. These TCRs come from a male donor with glioblastoma.

The chain recombines TRBV4-1 with TRBJ2-1; D is uncertain. The germline V gene encodes CDR1 MGHRA and CDR2 YSYEKL. The CDR3 is 15 amino acids. The V end lost 1 base, the J end lost 2 bases, and 9 bases lay between the germline ends. CDR3 sequence (DNA): TGCGCCAGCAGCCAAGTCGGAACTACCTACAATGAGCAGTTCTTC. Amino acid sequence: CASSQVGTTYNEQFF.

Comment on this clonotype: Since a much larger clone is just one base distant, this may be a read error. The chain recombines TRBV28 with TRBJ1-1; TRBD1 aligns across 7 bases. CDR1 MDHEN and CDR2 SYDVKM come from the germline V gene. The CDR3 has 15 amino acids. CDR3 loop: CGSSSPGQRNTEAFF. In nucleotides, the CDR3 is TGTGGCAGCAGTTCCCCGGGACAGAGAAACACTGAAGCTTTCTTT.

The count of this clonotype is one. The chain couples TRBV5-5 to TRBJ2-7; D is perhaps TRBD1 (6 bases). The ends were cut back, 2 bases at V and 5 bases at J, with 11 bases in the middle. This CDR3 has 13 amino acids. Germline CDR1 SGHKS, CDR2 YYEKEE (reference sequence). Here the CDR3 reads CASSLGQMNEQYF. CDR3 sequence (DNA): TGTGCCAGCAGCTTAGGACAGATGAACGAGCAGTACTTC.

As to this clonotype: The CDR3 does not end in the conserved phenylalanine or tryptophan, so this is likely a read error. The V call is TRBV20-1, the J call TRBJ2-5; possible D gene TRBD2, 6 bases. This CDR3 has 15 amino acids. The germline V gene encodes CDR1 DFQATT and CDR2 SNEGSKA (reference sequence). The CDR3 spells CSAREGSREAETQYL. The DNA of the CDR3 is TGTAGTGCTAGAGAAGGTTCCAGGGAGGCAGAGACCCAGTACCTC.

As concerns this clonotype: The junction differs from germline at one of its ends, possibly a read error. V gene TRBV4-1 combines with J gene TRBJ2-5; perhaps D is TRBD1 or TRBD2 (5 bases each). Looked up from germline, CDR1 is MGHRA and CDR2 is YSYEKL. This CDR3 is built from 13 residues. The CDR3 is CASSQEWGETQYF. The CDR3 DNA reads as TGCGCCAGCAGTCAAGAATGGGGGGAGACCCAGTACTTC.

CDR3: CASSSDSYNEQFF. DNA of the CDR3: TGTGCCAGCAGCTCAGACAGCTACAATGAGCAGTTCTTC. The chain is built from TRBV11-1 and TRBJ2-1; weak D call: TRBD1 (5 bases). Per the germline V gene, CDR1 is SGHAT and CDR2 is FQDESV (reference sequence). Between the trimmed V and J ends, which lost 4 bases and 3 bases, there was a span of 7 bases. This CDR3 is built from 13 residues. The full variable domain, rest sourced from reference TRBV11-1 and TRBJ2-1, is EAEVAQSPRYKITEKSQAVAFWCDPISGHATLYWYRQILGQGPELLVQFQDESVVDDSQLPKDRFSAERLKGVDSTLKIQPAELGDSAMYLCASSSDSYNEQFFGPGTRLTVL.

In regard to this clonotype: The germline gene is not matched at one end of the junction; a read error may be the cause. The J gene is TRBJ2-5, the V gene TRBV4-1; 10 positions agree with TRBD2. The V gene's germline CDR1 is MGHRA and CDR2 YSYEKL. CDR3 length: 17 residues. CDR3 sequence (DNA): TGCGCCAGAAGCCGAGAGGTGGCTAGCGGGAGTGGGGGAACCCAGTACTTC. It translates to CARSREVASGSGGTQYF.

The count of this clonotype is one. A much larger clone lies a single base off, so this may be a read error. The chain is built from TRBV28 and TRBJ2-3; D may be TRBD1 (5 bases). There are 15 residues in the CDR3. Deletions cut 10 bases from V and 3 bases from J, with 20 bases between. Germline CDR1 is MDHEN and CDR2 is SYDVKM. Here the CDR3 reads CATSPSTELTDTQYF. The CDR3 nucleotides read TGTGCCACCTCCCCCTCGACAGAGCTGACAGATACGCAGTATTTT.

A note on this clonotype: An end of the junction does not agree with germline; a read error may underlie this. The J gene is TRBJ1-1, the V gene TRBV4-1; no clear D gene. Germline assignment: CDR1 MGHRA and CDR2 YSYEKL. This CDR3 contains 14 residues. For the CDR3, the DNA is TGCGCCAGCAGCCAAGATGAGTCACTCACTGAAGTTTTCTTT. Protein: CASSQDESLTEVFF.

The chain uses TRBV4-1 and TRBJ1-6; D gene uncertain. Trimming took off 11 bases at V and 14 bases at J, with 28 bases between the two ends. Germline values: CDR1 MGHRA, CDR2 YSYEKL. CDR3 length: 15 residues. CDR3 nucleotides: TGCGCCTGCCAAAACCTGGCATCTGGGGTTCCAACCCTCCACTTT. Translating it yields CACQNLASGVPTLHF.

This clonotype was picked up many times. V gene TRBV28 combines with J gene TRBJ1-5; D gene uncertain. Germline-derived CDR1 and CDR2 are MDHEN and SYDVKM. The length of the CDR3 is 11 residues. Trimming cost V 8 bases and J 2 bases, with 4 bases left between them. CDR3 amino acids: CASGGNQPQHF. In nucleotides, the CDR3 is TGTGCCAGCGGGGGCAATCAGCCCCAGCATTTT.

Regarding this clonotype: The conserved final phenylalanine or tryptophan is absent from the CDR3, which likely points to a read error. The genes are TRBV12-3 or TRBV12-4 and TRBJ2-3, with TRBD2 as a possible D gene (6 bases). The CDR3 is 12 residues long. This chain's CDR3 is CAISFGRDTQYS. The DNA of the CDR3 is TGTGCCATCAGTTTCGGGAGAGATACGCAGTATTCT.

This clonotype was observed once. Compared with germline, one end of the junction differs, possibly owing to a read error. V gene TRBV11-2 combines with J gene TRBJ2-2; D is perhaps TRBD2 (5 bases). Germline values: CDR1 SGHAT, CDR2 FQNNGV. This CDR3 spans 20 amino acids. The CDR3 sequence: CASTPSFGQGRSVNTGDLFF. The CDR3 DNA reads TGTGCCAGCACCCCCTCATTCGGCCAAGGGCGATCGGTAAACACCGGGGATCTGTTTTTT.

This clonotype counts as medium-sized. The chain is built from TRBV4-1 and TRBJ2-1; D is unresolved. The germline V gene has CDR1 MGHRA and CDR2 YSYEKL. The CDR3 spans 16 residues. The germline V and J ends were trimmed by 0 bases and 2 bases, with 11 bases remaining between them. The chain's CDR3 is CASSQEARLTYNEQFF. Written as DNA, the CDR3 is TGCGCCAGCAGCCAAGAGGCCCGGTTAACCTACAATGAGCAGTTCTTC.

As DNA, the CDR3 is TGCAGCGTTGATAGGGAGTATGCAGGGGCCTTCGGGAACACTGAAGCTTTCTTT. This gives the protein CSVDREYAGAFGNTEAFF. The V gene is TRBV29-1, the J gene TRBJ1-1, with a possible D match to TRBD1 (6 bases). Germline loops: CDR1 SQVTM, CDR2 ANQGSEA. V was clipped by 3 bases and J by 1 base, with 24 bases between them. The CDR3 has 18 amino acids. Based on the CDR3 plus reference TRBV29-1 and TRBJ1-1, the full variable domain is SAVISQKPSRDICQRGTSLTIQCQVDSQVTMMFWYRQQPGQSLTLIATANQGSEATYESGFVIDKFPISRPNLTFSTLTVSNMSPEDSSIYLCSVDREYAGAFGNTEAFFGQGTRLTVV.

The V call is TRBV11-3, the J call TRBJ1-1; TRBD1 is a possible D gene (5 bases). The CDR3 contains 14 residues. Germline loops: CDR1 SGHNT, CDR2 YENEEA. The V end was cut by 5 bases, the J end by 1 base, with 11 bases between. The CDR3 protein is CASSPNRPNTEAFF. The CDR3 DNA is TGTGCCAGCAGCCCGAACAGGCCGAACACTGAAGCTTTCTTT. Based on the CDR3 plus reference TRBV11-3 and TRBJ1-1, the full variable domain is EAGVVQSPRYKIIEKKQPVAFWCNPISGHNTLYWYLQNLGQGPELLIRYENEEAVDDSQLPKDRFSAERLKGVDSTLKIQPAELGDSAVYLCASSPNRPNTEAFFGQGTRLTVV.

The chain uses TRBV29-1 and TRBJ1-1, with a possible D match to TRBD1 (6 bases). CDR1 SQVTM and CDR2 ANQGSEA come from the germline V gene. The V and J ends lost 6 bases and 1 base respectively, with 9 bases between them. The CDR3 spans 12 residues. The CDR3 region is CSVDRRNTEAFF. CDR3 bases: TGCAGCGTGGACAGAAGGAACACTGAAGCTTTCTTT.

V gene TRBV11-2 combines with J gene TRBJ2-3; D gene ambiguous. This CDR3 region has 13 residues. With 1 base removed from V and 0 bases from J, the gap between germline ends came to 2 bases. Germline V gene sequence: CDR1 SGHAT, CDR2 FQNNGV. The CDR3 sequence is CASSLVSTDTQYF. In nucleotides, the CDR3 is TGTGCCAGCAGCTTAGTAAGCACAGATACGCAGTATTTT.

This clonotype occurred a few times. This CDR3 is missing its conserved last phenylalanine or tryptophan, likely due to a read error. This chain connects TRBV29-1 to TRBJ1-6, with TRBD1 matching 7 bases. The CDR3 spans 13 residues. V was pared by 5 bases and J by 10 bases, with 8 bases of the junction left unmatched. Germline V lookup: CDR1 SQVTM, CDR2 ANQGSEA. This CDR3 reads CSVTRDRGSPLHC. DNA for the CDR3: TGCAGCGTTACCAGGGACAGAGGATCACCCCTCCACTGT.

Regarding this clonotype: This CDR3 fails to terminate in the conserved phenylalanine or tryptophan, so it likely reflects a read error. The genes are TRBV6-1 and TRBJ1-2, with D perhaps matching TRBD1 (6 bases). This CDR3 has 16 residues. The germline CDR1 and CDR2 sequences are MNHNS and SASEGT. Trimming shortened V by 1 base and J by 3 bases, and 15 bases separated the two germline ends. CDR3: CASSEGRGGGYYGYTV. CDR3 in DNA: TGTGCCAGCAGTGAAGGCAGGGGTGGGGGATACTATGGCTACACCGTC.

The chain carries TRBV20-1 and TRBJ2-1, with D perhaps TRBD2 (6 bases). The CDR3 runs 14 residues. V was pared by 6 bases and J by 4 bases, with 16 bases between. Per germline, CDR1 DFQATT and CDR2 SNEGSKA (reference sequence). CDR3 sequence reads: CSASTSRKYNEQFF. In DNA form, the CDR3 reads TGCAGTGCATCGACTAGTCGAAAATACAATGAGCAGTTCTTC.

As regards this clonotype: One junction end disagrees with the germline gene, perhaps due to a read error. The CDR3 protein is CASGFRREGEKLFF. The CDR3 DNA follows: TGCGCCAGCGGTTTCCGCAGGGAAGGCGAAAAACTGTTTTTT. The chain carries TRBV12-3 or TRBV12-4 and TRBJ1-4, with a possible D match to TRBD1 (5 bases). The CDR3 sequence is 14 residues long.